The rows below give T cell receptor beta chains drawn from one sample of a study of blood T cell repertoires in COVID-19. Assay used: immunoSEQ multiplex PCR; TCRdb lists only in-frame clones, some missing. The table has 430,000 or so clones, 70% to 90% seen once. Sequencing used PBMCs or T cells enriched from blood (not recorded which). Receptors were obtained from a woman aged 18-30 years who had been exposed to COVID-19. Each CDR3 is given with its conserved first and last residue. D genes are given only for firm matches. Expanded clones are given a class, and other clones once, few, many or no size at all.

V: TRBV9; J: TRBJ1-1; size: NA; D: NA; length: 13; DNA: TGTGCCAGCAGCGTCTTGGCAGGTGCTGAAGCTTTCTTT; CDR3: CASSVLAGAEAFF
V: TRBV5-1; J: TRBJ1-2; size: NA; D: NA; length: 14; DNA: TGCGCCAGTAGCCCCTCCAGCGCTAACTATGGCTACACCTTC; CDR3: CASSPSSANYGYTF
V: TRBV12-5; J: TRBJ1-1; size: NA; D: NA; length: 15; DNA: TGTGCTAGTGGCCCAGGCCAGGAAGGGAACACTGAAGCTTTCTTT; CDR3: CASGPGQEGNTEAFF
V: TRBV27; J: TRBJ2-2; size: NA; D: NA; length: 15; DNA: TGTGCCAGCAGTTTTAACGGGAGATACACCGGGGAGCTGTTTTTT; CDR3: CASSFNGRYTGELFF
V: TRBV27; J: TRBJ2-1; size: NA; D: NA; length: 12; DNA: TGTGCCAGCAGTTTAAATGGGGGGGAGCAGTTCTTC; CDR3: CASSLNGGEQFF
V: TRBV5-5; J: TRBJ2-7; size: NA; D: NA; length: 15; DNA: TGTGCCAGCAGCCCAGGTAGGGGGAGCTCCTACGAGCAGTACTTC; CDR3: CASSPGRGSSYEQYF
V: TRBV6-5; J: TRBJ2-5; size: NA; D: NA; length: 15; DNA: TGTGCCAGCAGACCTCTCACAGGGTTAGGAGAGACCCAGTACTTC; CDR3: CASRPLTGLGETQYF
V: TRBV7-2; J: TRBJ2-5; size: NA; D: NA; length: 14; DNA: TGTGCCAGCAGCTTAGATTCGGGTCAAGAGACCCAGTACTTC; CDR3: CASSLDSGQETQYF
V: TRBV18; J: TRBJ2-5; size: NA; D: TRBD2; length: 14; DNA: TGTGCCAGCTCACCAGGGGGGGTCGGGGAGACCCAGTACTTC; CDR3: CASSPGGVGETQYF
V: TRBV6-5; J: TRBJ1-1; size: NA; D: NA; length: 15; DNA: TGTGCCAGCAGTTACTCGGCCGGGGGAAACACTGAAGCTTTCTTT; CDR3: CASSYSAGGNTEAFF
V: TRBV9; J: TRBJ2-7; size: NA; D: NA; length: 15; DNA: TGTGCCAGCAGCGCAAGGACAGAGAGCTCCTACGAGCAGTACTTC; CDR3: CASSARTESSYEQYF
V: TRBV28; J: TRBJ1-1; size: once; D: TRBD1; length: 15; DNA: TGTGCCAGCAGTTTACCGACAGGGATGAACACTGAAGCTTTCTTT; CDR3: CASSLPTGMNTEAFF
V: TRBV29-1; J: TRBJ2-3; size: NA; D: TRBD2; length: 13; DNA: TGCAGCGAAAGCGGGGGCCGCACAGATACGCAGTATTTT; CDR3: CSESGGRTDTQYF
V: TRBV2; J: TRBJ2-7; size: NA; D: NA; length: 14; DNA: TGTGCCAGCAGCGCCGGGTCACAAGGCTACGAGCAGTACTTC; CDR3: CASSAGSQGYEQYF
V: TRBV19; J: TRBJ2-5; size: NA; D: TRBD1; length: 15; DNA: TGTGCCAGTAGTAGAACGGACAGGGTGAGGGAGACCCAGTACTTC; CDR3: CASSRTDRVRETQYF
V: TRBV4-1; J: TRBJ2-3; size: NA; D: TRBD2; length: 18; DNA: TGCGCCAGCAGCCGCCTGACAGGACTAGCGGGAGTAGGGGATACGCAGTATTTT; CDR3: CASSRLTGLAGVGDTQYF
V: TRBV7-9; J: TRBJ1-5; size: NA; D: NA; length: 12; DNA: TGTGCCAGCAGCTTCGGGAATCAGCCCCAGCATTTT; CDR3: CASSFGNQPQHF
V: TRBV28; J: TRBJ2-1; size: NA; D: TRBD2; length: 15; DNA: TGTGCCAGCAGTTTGGTGGCGGGAGATCTCAATGAGCAGTTCTTC; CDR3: CASSLVAGDLNEQFF
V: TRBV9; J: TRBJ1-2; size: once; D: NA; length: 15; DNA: TGTGCCAGCAGCGTAGGCGGTTATTATAACTATGGCTACACCTTC; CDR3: CASSVGGYYNYGYTF
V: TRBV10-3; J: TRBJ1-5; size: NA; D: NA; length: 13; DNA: TGTGCCATCAGTGAGTCCGGGGGTCAGCCCCAGCATTTT; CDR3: CAISESGGQPQHF
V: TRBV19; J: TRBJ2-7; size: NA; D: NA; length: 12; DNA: TGTGCCAGTAGTATAGGGCCGGAGCGGCAGTACTTC; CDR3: CASSIGPERQYF
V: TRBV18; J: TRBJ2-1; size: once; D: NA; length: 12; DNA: TGTGCCAGCTCCCGCGGACAAAATGAGCAGTTCTTC; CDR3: CASSRGQNEQFF
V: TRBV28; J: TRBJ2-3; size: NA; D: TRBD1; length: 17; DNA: TGTGCCAGCAGCAATGACAGGGAATGGGCAGCTGGGGATACGCAGTATTTT; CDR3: CASSNDREWAAGDTQYF
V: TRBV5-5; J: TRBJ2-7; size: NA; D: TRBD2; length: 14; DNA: TGTGCCAGCAGCTTGGTAGCGGGGGCTTACGAGCAGTACTTC; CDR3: CASSLVAGAYEQYF
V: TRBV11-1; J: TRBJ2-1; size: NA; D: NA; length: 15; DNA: TGTGCCAGCAGCCTCTTGACGGGAACCTACAATGAGCAGTTCTTC; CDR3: CASSLLTGTYNEQFF
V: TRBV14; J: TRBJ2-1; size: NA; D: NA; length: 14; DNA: TGTGCCAGCAGCACCGTGGGGGGTGACAATGAGCAGTTCTTC; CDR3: CASSTVGGDNEQFF
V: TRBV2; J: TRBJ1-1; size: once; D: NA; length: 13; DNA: TGTGCCAGCAGTGGAGGACAGAGAAGTGAAGCTTTCTTT; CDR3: CASSGGQRSEAFF
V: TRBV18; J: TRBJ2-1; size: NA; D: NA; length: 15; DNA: TGTGCCAGCTCACCAAGGGACTTCTCCTACAATGAGCAGTTCTTC; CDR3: CASSPRDFSYNEQFF
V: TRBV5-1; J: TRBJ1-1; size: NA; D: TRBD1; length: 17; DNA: TGCGCCAGCAGTTGGGACAGCTATACTCACATGAACACTGAAGCTTTCTTT; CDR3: CASSWDSYTHMNTEAFF
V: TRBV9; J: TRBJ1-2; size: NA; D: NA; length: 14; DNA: TGTGCCAGCAGCGCCGCTGGGGGCAGCTATGGCTACACCTTC; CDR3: CASSAAGGSYGYTF
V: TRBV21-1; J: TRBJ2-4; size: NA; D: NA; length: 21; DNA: TGTGCCAGCAGCGCGAGCGGGGGGGCTTGTCACAAGCCCCAAAACAAAAACATTCAGTACTTC; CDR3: CASSASGGACHKPQNKNIQYF
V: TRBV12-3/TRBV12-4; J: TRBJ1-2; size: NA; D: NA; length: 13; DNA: TGTGCCAGCAGTTTAGGGGGCCCTGGTGGCTACACCTTC; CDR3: CASSLGGPGGYTF
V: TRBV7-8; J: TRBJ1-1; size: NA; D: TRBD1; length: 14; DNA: TGTGCCAGCAGCCCGGGACAGGAGAACACTGAAGCTTTCTTT; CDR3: CASSPGQENTEAFF
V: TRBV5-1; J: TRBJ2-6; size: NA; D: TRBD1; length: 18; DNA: TGCGCCAGCAGCTTGGGGGGACAGGTCAGCTCTGGGGCCAACGTCCTGACTTTC; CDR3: CASSLGGQVSSGANVLTF
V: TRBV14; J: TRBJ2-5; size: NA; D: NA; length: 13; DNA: TGTGCCAGCAGTGCACAGTCCCAAGAGACCCAGTACTTC; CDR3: CASSAQSQETQYF
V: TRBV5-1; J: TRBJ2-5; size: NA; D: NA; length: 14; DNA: TGCGCCAGCAGCGAAGGGGACATCCAAGAGACCCAGTACTTC; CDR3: CASSEGDIQETQYF
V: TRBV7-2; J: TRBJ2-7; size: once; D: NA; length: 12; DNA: TGTGCCAGCAGCCTCCTTTCCGACGAGCAGTACTTC; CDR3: CASSLLSDEQYF
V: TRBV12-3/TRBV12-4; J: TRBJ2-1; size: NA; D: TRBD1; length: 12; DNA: TGTGCCAGCAGTTCAAGGGGGCTGGAGCAGTTCTTC; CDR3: CASSSRGLEQFF
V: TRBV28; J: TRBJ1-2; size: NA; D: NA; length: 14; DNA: TGTGCCAGCAGTTTGGGAGGGGCCAGCTATGGCTACACCTTC; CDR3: CASSLGGASYGYTF
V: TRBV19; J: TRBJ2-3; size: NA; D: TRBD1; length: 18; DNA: TGTGCCAGTAGTATAGCGGGGAGTTGGACAGGGGGCACAGTTACGCAGTATTTT; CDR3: CASSIAGSWTGGTVTQYF
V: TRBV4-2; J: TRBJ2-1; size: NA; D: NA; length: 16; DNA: TGTGCCAGCAGCCCGGAACCTCAGGGCATCTACAATGAGCAGTTCTTC; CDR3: CASSPEPQGIYNEQFF
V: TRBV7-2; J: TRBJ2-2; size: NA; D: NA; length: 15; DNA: TGTGCCAGCAGCAGGACACTTGGCGGAACCGGGGAGCTGTTTTTT; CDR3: CASSRTLGGTGELFF
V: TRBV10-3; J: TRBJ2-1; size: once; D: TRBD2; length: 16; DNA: TGTGCCATCAGTGAGGAGCGGGACTCAGCGTATAGTGAGCAGTTCTTC; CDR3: CAISEERDSAYSEQFF
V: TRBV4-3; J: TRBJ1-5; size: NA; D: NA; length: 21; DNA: TGCGCCAGCAGCCAAGATAAGGCGCAACGAAAGGACAGCGAAGAACCAACCTATAGGGATTTT; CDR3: CASSQDKAQRKDSEEPTYRDF
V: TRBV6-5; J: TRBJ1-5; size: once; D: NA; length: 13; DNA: TGTGCCAGCAGTCCCGGGTGGAATCAGCCCCAGCATTTT; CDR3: CASSPGWNQPQHF
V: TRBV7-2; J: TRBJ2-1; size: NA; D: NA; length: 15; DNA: TGTGCCAGCAGCTTAATCCGGACAGATTACAATGAGCAGTTCTTC; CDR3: CASSLIRTDYNEQFF
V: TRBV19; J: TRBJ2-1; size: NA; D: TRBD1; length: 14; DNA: TGTGCCAGTAGTCCACAGGGGACCTTCAATGAGCAGTTCTTC; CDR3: CASSPQGTFNEQFF
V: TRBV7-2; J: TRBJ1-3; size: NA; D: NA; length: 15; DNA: TGTGCCAGCAGCTGGGACATCGGTACTGGAAACACCATATATTTT; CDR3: CASSWDIGTGNTIYF